Below are 13 T cell receptor beta chains sequenced from a single sample in a study of T cell responses to AZD1222 COVID-19 vaccine. Generated by immunoSEQ multiplex PCR, the TCRdb table keeps only in-frame clones and is missing some. The sample contains about 120,000 clones, more than 80% of which appear only once. The sequenced sample was peripheral blood, obtained 28 days after the second dose of the MenACWY control vaccine. Receptors were obtained from an adult who received the MenACWY meningococcal vaccine as a control.

This chain connects TRBV6-1 to TRBJ1-5; D uncertain. V was cut by 2 bases and J by 1 base, with 12 bases left in between. CDR3 length: 16 amino acids. CDR1 and CDR2 from the germline V gene are MNHNS and SASEGT. CDR3 sequence reads: CASSEFAGSSNQPQHF. As DNA, the CDR3 is TGTGCCAGCAGTGAATTCGCGGGGTCGAGCAATCAGCCCCAGCATTTT.

This clone was picked up one time. V usage is TRBV7-9 and J usage is TRBJ2-2; 8 bases fit TRBD2. This CDR3 comprises 18 residues. The germline CDR1 and CDR2 sequences are SEHNR and FQNEAQ (reference sequence). The V and J ends lost 2 bases and 6 bases, in that order; junction bases with no gene match: 14. The CDR3 DNA follows: TGTGCCAGCAGCTTAAAACGGGGGGGCCTCGTGTTCGCCGGGGAGCTGTTTTTT. This codes for CASSLKRGGLVFAGELFF.

The chain couples TRBV15 to TRBJ2-1, with 9 positions matching TRBD2. The CDR3 spans 14 residues. Trimming took 4 bases from V and 8 from J; bases not matched to a gene: 6. Germline CDR1 LNHNV, CDR2 YYDKDF (reference sequence). The DNA for the CDR3 is TGTGCCACCAGCATATTTAGCGGGGGCTATGAGCAGTTCTTC. This gives the protein CATSIFSGGYEQFF. Full variable domain (remainder filled in from reference TRBV15 and TRBJ2-1): DAMVIQNPRYQVTQFGKPVTLSCSQTLNHNVMYWYQQKSSQAPKLLFHYYDKDFNNEADTPDNFQSRRPNTSFCFLDIRSPGLGDTAMYLCATSIFSGGYEQFFGPGTRLTVL.

The gene calls are TRBV18 and TRBJ2-1, with TRBD2 matching 8 bases. This CDR3 is built from 16 residues. V lost 2 bases and J lost 8; bases outside the gene matches: 11. The germline CDR1 and CDR2 sequences are KGHSH and LQKENI. CDR3 sequence (DNA): TGTGCCAGCTCACCAACTAAACGGGGGGGTGTTTATGAGCAGTTCTTC. Amino acid sequence: CASSPTKRGGVYEQFF.

Here the CDR3 DNA reads TGTGCCAGCAGGGATCTGGCTACGGGACCTGGGGATGATACGCAGTATTTT. This codes for CASRDLATGPGDDTQYF. This sequence joins TRBV2 and TRBJ2-3; D is possibly TRBD1 or TRBD2 (5 bases each). Germline values: CDR1 SNHLY, CDR2 FYNNEI. The CDR3 is 17 residues long. Trimming took off 6 bases at V and 6 bases at J, with 25 bases between the two ends.

The rearrangement uses TRBV19 and TRBJ2-7, with 12 bases aligning to TRBD1. The V gene end was trimmed by 8 bases and the J gene end by 5 bases; junction bases not matched to a gene: 7. Germline V gene data show CDR1 as LNHDA and CDR2 as SQIVND (reference sequence). This CDR3 comprises 14 residues. The CDR3 region is CASLPGQGAHEQYF. Here the CDR3 DNA reads TGTGCCAGTCTACCGGGACAGGGGGCCCACGAGCAGTACTTC.

The V gene is TRBV19, the J gene TRBJ2-7; D is possibly TRBD2 (5 bases). Germline-derived CDR1 and CDR2 are LNHDA and SQIVND (reference sequence). V was cut by 1 base and J by 1 base, with 5 bases left in between. The CDR3 extends over 13 amino acids. The CDR3 nucleotides are TGTGCCAGTAGTATAGGAGGGTCCTACGAGCAGTACTTC. This gives the protein CASSIGGSYEQYF.

The chain combines TRBV7-9 with TRBJ2-3; 7 nucleotides line up with TRBD1. CDR3 size: 14 residues. V lost 9 bases and J lost 6; bases outside the gene matches: 12. Germline CDR1 reads SEHNR; CDR2 reads FQNEAQ (reference sequence). CDR3 nucleotides: TGTGCCAGTGGAAAAACAGGGGCAACGGATACGCAGTATTTT. Translation gives CASGKTGATDTQYF.

This clone has a handful of counts. The chain uses TRBV19 and TRBJ1-3; D remains unclear. Germline V lookup: CDR1 LNHDA, CDR2 SQIVND (reference sequence). The CDR3 has 15 amino acids. V lost 6 bases and J 0 bases, leaving 12 bases between the germline ends. The CDR3 DNA reads TGTGCCAGTAGCCCCCGACCGATCTCTGGAAACACCATATATTTT. It is translated as CASSPRPISGNTIYF.

The rearrangement joins TRBV27 to TRBJ1-2; D might be TRBD1 (5 bases). Germline V gene data show CDR1 as MNHEY and CDR2 as SMNVEV (reference sequence). The V end was cut by 5 bases, the J end by 2 bases, with 21 bases between. The CDR3 totals 17 residues. CDR3 in DNA: TGTGCCAGCAGTCTAATGCTCACCGAGGACAAGAACTATGGCTACACCTTC. The encoded protein is CASSLMLTEDKNYGYTF.

This chain uses TRBV2 with TRBJ2-1; the match to TRBD2 covers 7 bases. Trimming at V came to 7 bases and at J to 4 bases, leaving 10 bases not matched to a gene. This CDR3 spans 15 amino acids. Germline V lookup: CDR1 SNHLY, CDR2 FYNNEI. The CDR3 region is CASTSGDSFYNEQFF. In DNA, the CDR3 is TGTGCCAGCACAAGCGGGGACTCCTTTTACAATGAGCAGTTCTTC.

The CDR3 loop reads CASKRTIQETQYF. The DNA for the CDR3 is TGTGCCAGCAAGAGGACCATTCAAGAGACCCAGTACTTC. V gene TRBV2 combines with J gene TRBJ2-5, with D uncertain. The CDR3 runs 13 residues. The ends were cut back, 7 bases at V and 2 bases at J, with 11 bases in the middle. Per the germline V gene, CDR1 is SNHLY and CDR2 is FYNNEI.

The rearrangement uses TRBV7-3 and TRBJ2-5, with 7 bases identical to TRBD1. Germline CDR1 reads SGHTA; CDR2 reads FQGTGA. There are 14 residues in the CDR3. The trim removed 4 bases at V and 0 bases at J, leaving 2 bases unmatched. CDR3 region: CASSWDSHQETQYF. The CDR3 DNA follows: TGTGCCAGCAGCTGGGACAGTCACCAAGAGACCCAGTACTTC.